The clone carrying this T cell receptor beta chain was observed at least ten times. This record belongs to a study of blood T cells in healthy people across ages. Primers used in a second PCR of about 7 to 11 cycles were a sample-barcoded 5' primer and a J-beta primer mix. CDR3-containing paired-end reads numbered at least 2.5 million in each sample. Using its own MiXCR run on the 5' RACE reads, TCRdb lists one record per CDR3 protein. The table records fewer than 2,000,000 distinct CDR3 sequences, roughly a third of them present only once. The germline V and J ends were trimmed by 1 base and 7 bases, with 5 bases remaining between them. Germline assignment: CDR1 MGHRA and CDR2 YSYEKL. CDR3 length: 12 residues.

The source of this sequence is a woman aged 25 to 39 in good health. The V gene is TRBV4-1, the J gene TRBJ2-1; unclear D gene. The sequenced material came from blood. The CDR3 protein is CASSQVGNEQFF. The CDR3 bases are TGCGCCAGCAGCCAAGTCGGAAATGAGCAGTTCTTC.